This T cell receptor beta chain was sequenced in a study of a mutant IDH1 vaccine in newly diagnosed glioma. Study overall: Standard pretreatment was either radiotherapy, temozolomide, or, for most, radiochemotherapy with temozolomide. Visit V12 was at week 35; visit V13 was at week 47.

A remark on this clone: Its antigen is unidentified.

Sequenced by immunoSEQ multiplex PCR; TCRdb stores in-frame clones only, minus some. The repertoire holds some 87,000 clones, with around four fifths as singletons. CDR3 size: 13 residues. Per the germline V gene, CDR1 is SGHRS and CDR2 is YFSETQ. J lost 2 bases, V lost 4 bases, and 1 base had no gene match. Time point in this sample: week 47, end of study. All doses held 300 ug of mutant IDH1 20-mer peptide, with topical imiquimod. The material sequenced was PBMCs, taken from a glioma patient whose treatment included an IDH1 peptide vaccine. V usage is TRBV5-1 and J usage is TRBJ2-5; TRBD2 matches at 8 bases. The source of this sequence is a man in his forties with glioma. This CDR3 reads CASSREGQETQYF. CDR3 sequence (DNA): TGCGCCAGCAGCCGGGAGGGGCAAGAGACCCAGTACTTC.